Sequencing of this T cell receptor beta chain was carried out in a study of T cell clones after liver transplantation. Study in general: TCRbeta sequencing after a pre-transplant mixed lymphocyte reaction identified graft-donor-reactive clones, later tracked in post-transplant blood. Draws occurred before transplant, before withdrawal, and after complete or failed withdrawal.

The repertoire was sequenced with immunoSEQ multiplex PCR; TCRdb's copy has only in-frame clones and lacks some. The table shows roughly 72,000 clones, with 80% to 90% occurring only once. CDR3 length equals 21 residues. The specimen comprised CD4+ T cells from blood, sampled 48 months after liver transplant. The clonotype originates from a human patient who received a liver transplant. Some T cells here may be from the graft donor. This chain uses TRBV12-1 with TRBJ2-1. TRBV12-1 is tagged as a pseudogene. The DNA of the CDR3 is TGTGCCAGCAGCTCAGAGATCCATTCCCCTAGGGGACGAGTCGCCTACAATGAGCAGTTCTTC. Its protein is CASSSEIHSPRGRVAYNEQFF.